Shown below are 17 T cell receptor beta chains from a single sample sequenced in a study of robustness of blood B and T cell sequencing. The cDNA carried a universal priming site added by a 5' template-switch oligo. The template-switch oligo carried a 12-nucleotide random UMI tagging each cDNA molecule. MiXCR was run by TCRdb on the PCR reads, yielding one entry per CDR3 protein. The repertoire includes fewer than 2,000 distinct CDR3 sequences, about three fifths of them detected once, and roughly 40% sits in the top ten. TCR beta repertoires were quantified from mRNA rather than genomic DNA. Sample: peripheral blood. The receptors were gathered from a human donor in good health.

This clonotype has only a few counts. The V gene is TRBV20-1, the J gene TRBJ1-2; D not certain. The germline V gene encodes CDR1 DFQATT and CDR2 SNEGSKA (reference sequence). There are 12 residues in the CDR3. V lost 5 bases to trimming and J lost 0 bases, with 7 bases between them. DNA for the CDR3: TGCAGTGCTCCGAGGGCTAACTATGGCTACACCTTC. This codes for CSAPRANYGYTF.

About this clonotype itself: A junction boundary mismatches the germline segment, possibly from a read error. The CDR3 here is CASSYGRQGYYKQYF. The CDR3 coding sequence is TGTGCCAGCAGTTACGGGCGACAGGGGTACTACAAGCAGTACTTC. The genes are TRBV6-2 or TRBV6-3 and TRBJ2-7, with 8 bases identical to TRBD1. The CDR3 sequence is 15 residues long. CDR1 is MNHEY and CDR2 is SVGEGT in the germline V gene.

The V gene is TRBV7-2, the J gene TRBJ1-1; D ambiguous. This CDR3 spans 13 amino acids. Trimming pared 3 bases from V and 3 bases from J, leaving 8 bases between. The germline V gene encodes CDR1 SGHTA and CDR2 FQGNSA. CDR3 protein: CASSLWVYTEAFF. As DNA, the CDR3 is TGTGCCAGCAGCTTGTGGGTTTACACTGAAGCTTTCTTT.

By frequency in the sample, this clonotype is hyperexpanded. The chain recombines TRBV6-5 with TRBJ1-1; D not certain. Germline CDR1 and CDR2: MNHEY and SVGAGI. CDR3 length: 14 amino acids. Trimming removed 0 bases from V and 0 bases from J, with 5 bases in between. In DNA form, the CDR3 reads TGTGCCAGCAGTTACTCAACTGTGAACACTGAAGCTTTCTTT. It translates to CASSYSTVNTEAFF.

The chain combines TRBV15 with TRBJ1-1; maybe TRBD1 (5 bases). V dropped 0 bases and J dropped 1 base, with 9 bases sitting between them. Germline-derived CDR1 and CDR2 are LNHNV and YYDKDF (reference sequence). The CDR3 spans 15 residues. The CDR3 protein is CATSRDRGPNTEAFF. The CDR3 bases are TGTGCCACCAGCAGAGATCGGGGCCCGAACACTGAAGCTTTCTTT.

The genes are TRBV6-2 or TRBV6-3 and TRBJ2-7; 7 nucleotides agree with TRBD2. With 2 bases clipped from V and 1 base from J, the junction kept 5 bases outside the gene matches. This CDR3 comprises 15 residues. Germline assignment: CDR1 MNHEY and CDR2 SVGEGT. CDR3 in DNA: TGTGCCAGCAGTTACCAGCGGGGTGCGTCCTACGAGCAGTACTTC. This encodes CASSYQRGASYEQYF.

The chain carries TRBV10-3 and TRBJ1-2; 11 bases map to TRBD1. The germline V gene encodes CDR1 ENHRY and CDR2 SYGVKD. V lost 3 bases to trimming and J lost 2 bases; unmatched junction nucleotides: 8. CDR3 size: 17 residues. Written as DNA, the CDR3 is TGTGCCATCAGTGAACCCGGGACAGGGGGTGAAAACTATGGCTACACCTTC. Its translation is CAISEPGTGGENYGYTF.

This clonotype was counted a few times. The gene calls are TRBV5-3 and TRBJ1-6; D uncertain. TRBV5-3 qualifies as an ORF whose function is uncertain. The CDR3 extends over 10 amino acids. With 4 bases removed from V and 10 bases from J, the gap between germline ends came to 3 bases. This CDR3 is CARSQSPLHF. In DNA, the CDR3 is TGTGCCAGAAGCCAGTCACCCCTCCACTTT.

This clonotype appeared a few times. The chain links TRBV5-6 to TRBJ2-4; D is perhaps TRBD2 (7 bases). Germline V lookup: CDR1 SGHDT, CDR2 YYEEEE. The CDR3 spans 15 residues. V lost 5 bases and J 5 bases, leaving 17 bases between the germline ends. DNA of the CDR3: TGTGCCAGCAGTAATCTAGGGGGGGGACAAAACATTCAGTACTTC. Protein: CASSNLGGGQNIQYF.

This clonotype appeared a few times. The chain joins TRBV15 to TRBJ2-1, with 11 positions matching TRBD2. Germline CDR1 is LNHNV and CDR2 is YYDKDF (reference sequence). With V trimmed by 1 base and J by 7 bases, 9 bases remained unmatched. The CDR3 runs to 17 residues. The CDR3 DNA reads TGTGCCACCAGCAGAGGTGATAGCGGGGGGGCGCGAAATGAGCAGTTCTTC. It encodes CATSRGDSGGARNEQFF.

This clonotype was found a few times. J is TRBJ1-1 and V is TRBV6-5, with D possibly being TRBD1 (6 bases). The V end lost 8 bases, the J end lost 1 base, and 14 bases lay between the germline ends. The CDR3 spans 14 residues. Germline-derived CDR1 and CDR2 are MNHEY and SVGAGI. The DNA of the CDR3 is TGTGCCAGCGGGATGGGGGGGCAGAACACTGAAGCTTTCTTT. Its translation is CASGMGGQNTEAFF.

This chain uses TRBV10-3 with TRBJ1-2; unclear D gene. V lost 7 bases and J lost 2, with 11 bases in between. Germline CDR1 is ENHRY and CDR2 is SYGVKD. The CDR3 covers 13 residues. The DNA of the CDR3 is TGTGCCATCAAAGTTTCCTCAAACTATGGCTACACCTTC. Its protein product is CAIKVSSNYGYTF.

V usage is TRBV10-1 and J usage is TRBJ2-1; TRBD1 or TRBD2 may be the D gene (6 bases each). The germline V and J ends were trimmed by 3 bases and 9 bases, with 24 bases remaining between them. The CDR3 consists of 17 residues. Germline V gives CDR1 WNHNN, CDR2 SYGVQD (reference sequence). The CDR3 nucleotides read TGCGCCAGCAGTGAAGGGCCGTGGGGTTGGGGGGCCAGTGAGCAGTTCTTC. Translating it yields CASSEGPWGWGASEQFF.

This clonotype was seen a few times. This sequence joins TRBV5-5 and TRBJ2-7; D call uncertain. The V end was cut by 3 bases, the J end by 0 bases, with 10 bases between. CDR3 length: 14 residues. Germline CDR1 is SGHKS and CDR2 is YYEKEE (reference sequence). This CDR3 is CASSSYLSSYEQYF. The CDR3 DNA reads as TGTGCCAGCAGCTCCTACCTGAGCTCCTACGAGCAGTACTTC.

This chain links TRBV12-3 or TRBV12-4 with TRBJ2-1, with D unclear. Trimming stripped 6 bases from V and 5 bases from J, with 5 bases between. The CDR3 length is 11 residues. This chain's CDR3 is CASRGNNEQFF. CDR3 DNA: TGTGCCAGCAGGGGTAACAATGAGCAGTTCTTC.

Relative to its sample, this clonotype is large (0.1 to 1%). CDR3 DNA sequence: TGCAGTGCTAGAGCGTTAGGGGAGAATAGCAATCAGCCCCAGCATTTT. As protein: CSARALGENSNQPQHF. The chain links TRBV20-1 to TRBJ1-5; perhaps TRBD1 as D (5 bases). The CDR3 runs 16 residues. The V end lost 1 base, the J end lost 0 bases, and 13 bases lay between the germline ends. From germline, CDR1 is DFQATT and CDR2 SNEGSKA (reference sequence).

The chain combines TRBV20-1 with TRBJ2-3; TRBD2 might be the D (5 bases). V was cut by 1 base and J by 5 bases, with 13 bases left in between. The CDR3 totals 14 residues. Germline V gene sequence: CDR1 DFQATT, CDR2 SNEGSKA (reference sequence). The CDR3, as DNA: TGCAGTGCTAGAGTGTTATCGGGGTTAGATACGCAGTATTTT. This translates into CSARVLSGLDTQYF.